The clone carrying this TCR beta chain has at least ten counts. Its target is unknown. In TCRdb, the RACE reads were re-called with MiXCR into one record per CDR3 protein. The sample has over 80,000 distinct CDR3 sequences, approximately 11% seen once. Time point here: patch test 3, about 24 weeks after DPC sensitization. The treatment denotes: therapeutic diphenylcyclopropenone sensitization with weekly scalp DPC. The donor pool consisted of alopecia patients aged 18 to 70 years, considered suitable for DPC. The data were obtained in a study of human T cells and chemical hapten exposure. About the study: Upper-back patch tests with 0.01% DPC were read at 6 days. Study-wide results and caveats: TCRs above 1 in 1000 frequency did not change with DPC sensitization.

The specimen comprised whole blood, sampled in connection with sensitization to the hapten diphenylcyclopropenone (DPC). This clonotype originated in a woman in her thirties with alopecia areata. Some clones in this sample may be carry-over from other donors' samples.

The chain's CDR3 is CASSLIGQGNEQFF. Here the CDR3 DNA reads TGTGCCAGCAGCTTAATAGGGCAGGGGAATGAGCAGTTCTTC. The chain joins TRBV5-5 to TRBJ2-1; D perhaps matches TRBD1 (6 bases). Germline V gene lookup returns CDR1 SGHKS and CDR2 YYEKEE (reference sequence). V was shortened by 2 bases and J by 7 bases, with 13 bases between the two germline ends. The CDR3 length is 14 residues.